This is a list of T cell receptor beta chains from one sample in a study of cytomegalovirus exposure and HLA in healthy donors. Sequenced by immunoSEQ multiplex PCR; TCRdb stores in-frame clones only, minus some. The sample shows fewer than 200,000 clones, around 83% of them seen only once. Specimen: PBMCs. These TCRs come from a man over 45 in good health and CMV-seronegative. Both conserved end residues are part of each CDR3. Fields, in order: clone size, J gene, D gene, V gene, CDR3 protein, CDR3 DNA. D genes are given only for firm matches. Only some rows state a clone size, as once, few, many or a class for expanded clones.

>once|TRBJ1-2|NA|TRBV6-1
CASSPNRDYGYTF
TGTGCCAGCAGTCCTAACAGGGACTATGGCTACACCTTC
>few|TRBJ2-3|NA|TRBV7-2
CASSLSRARDTQYF
TGTGCCAGCAGCTTATCCAGGGCTAGAGATACGCAGTATTTT
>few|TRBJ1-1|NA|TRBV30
CAWSVLRGRTEAFF
TGTGCCTGGAGTGTATTGCGGGGGAGGACTGAAGCTTTCTTT
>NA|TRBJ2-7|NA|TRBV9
CASSPDPVRGEQYF
TGTGCCAGCAGCCCCGACCCGGTGCGGGGCGAGCAGTACTTC
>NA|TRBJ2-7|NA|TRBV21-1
CASSKPGLNYEQYF
TGTGCCAGCAGCAAACCTGGCCTGAACTACGAGCAGTACTTC
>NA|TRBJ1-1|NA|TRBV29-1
CSVAFPNTEAFF
TGCAGCGTTGCTTTCCCGAACACTGAAGCTTTCTTT
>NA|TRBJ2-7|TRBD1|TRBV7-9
CSSSLGFGTGAYEQYF
TGTTCCAGCAGCTTGGGGTTTGGGACAGGCGCCTACGAGCAGTACTTC
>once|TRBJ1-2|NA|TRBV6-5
CASRLLNRFYGYTF
TGTGCCAGCAGATTATTAAACAGATTCTATGGCTACACCTTC
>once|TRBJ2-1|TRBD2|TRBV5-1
CASRSPSGYDSDEQFF
TGCGCCAGCAGAAGCCCTAGCGGATATGATAGTGATGAGCAGTTCTTC
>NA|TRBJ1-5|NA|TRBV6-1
CASSERIGRSYSNQPQHF
TGTGCCAGCAGTGAAAGGATTGGGAGAAGCTATAGCAATCAGCCCCAGCATTTT
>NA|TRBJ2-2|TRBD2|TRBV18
CASSLRLAGESTGELFF
TGTGCCAGCTCACTGCGACTAGCGGGAGAATCCACCGGGGAGCTGTTTTTT
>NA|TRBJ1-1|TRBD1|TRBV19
CASSNQGAFGAEAFF
TGTGCCAGTAGTAACCAGGGGGCGTTTGGCGCTGAAGCTTTCTTT
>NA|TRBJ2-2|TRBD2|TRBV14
CASSQIAGMRNNGELFF
TGTGCCAGCAGCCAGATAGCGGGAATGAGAAATAACGGGGAGCTGTTTTTT
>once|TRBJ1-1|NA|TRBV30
CAWSGGGEAFF
TGTGCCTGGAGTGGAGGGGGTGAAGCTTTCTTT
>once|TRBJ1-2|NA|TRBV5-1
CASSRRDQGYGYTF
TGCGCCAGCAGCCGGAGGGATCAGGGCTATGGCTACACCTTC
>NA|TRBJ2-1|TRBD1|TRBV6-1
CASRDGQGTEQFF
TGTGCCAGCAGGGACGGACAGGGGACTGAGCAGTTCTTC
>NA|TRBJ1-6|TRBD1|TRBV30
CAWIPTGDYNSPLHF
TGTGCCTGGATCCCGACAGGGGATTATAATTCACCCCTCCACTTT
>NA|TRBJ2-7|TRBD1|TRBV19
CASSNRGTGRTYEQYF
TGTGCCAGTAGTAACCGAGGGACAGGGAGGACCTACGAGCAGTACTTC
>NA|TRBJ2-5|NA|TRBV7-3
CASSFQAAPGGTQYF
TGTGCCAGCAGCTTCCAGGCCGCGCCCGGGGGGACCCAGTACTTC
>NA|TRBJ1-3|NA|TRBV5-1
CASSLAGGSGNTIYF
TGCGCCAGCAGCTTGGCCGGCGGTTCCGGAAACACCATATATTTT
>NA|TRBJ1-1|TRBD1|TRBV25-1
CASSEPDRGGTEAFF
TGTGCCAGCAGTGAACCGGACAGGGGAGGCACTGAAGCTTTCTTT
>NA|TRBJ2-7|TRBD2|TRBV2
CASSLQREIQEQYF
TGTGCCAGCAGTCTCCAGCGGGAGATTCAAGAGCAGTACTTC
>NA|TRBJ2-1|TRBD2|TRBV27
CASSFGLVSNEQFF
TGTGCCAGCAGTTTCGGACTAGTCTCCAATGAGCAGTTCTTC
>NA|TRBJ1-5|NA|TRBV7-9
CSSSLRENQPQHF
TGTTCCAGCAGCTTAAGGGAGAATCAGCCCCAGCATTTT
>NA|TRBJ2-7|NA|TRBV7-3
CASSLITGEQYF
TGTGCCAGCAGCTTAATCACGGGAGAGCAGTACTTC
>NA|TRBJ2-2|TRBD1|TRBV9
CASSLGTGANTGELFF
TGTGCCAGCAGCCTCGGGACAGGGGCGAACACCGGGGAGCTGTTTTTT
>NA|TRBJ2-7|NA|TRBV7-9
CASSEPGLGSYEQYF
TGTGCCAGCAGCGAGCCAGGGTTAGGGTCCTACGAGCAGTACTTC
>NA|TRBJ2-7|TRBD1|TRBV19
CASSIFGQGSYEQYF
TGTGCCAGTAGTATATTTGGACAGGGATCCTACGAGCAGTACTTC
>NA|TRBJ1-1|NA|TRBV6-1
CASSSPRQDTEAFF
TGTGCCAGCAGTAGCCCCCGACAGGACACTGAAGCTTTCTTT
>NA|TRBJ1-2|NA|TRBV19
CASSANRGWSRDYGYTF
TGTGCCAGTAGTGCAAACCGGGGGTGGAGTCGAGACTATGGCTACACCTTC
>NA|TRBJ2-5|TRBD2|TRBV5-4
CASSTDAGLAGSPQYF
TGTGCCAGCAGCACGGATGCGGGACTAGCGGGATCTCCCCAGTACTTC